The rows below give T cell receptor beta chains drawn from one sample of a study of low-dose radiotherapy and immunotherapy resistance in tumors. TCRdb reprocessed the reads via MiXCR and lists one record per CDR3 protein. Of tens of thousands of distinct CDR3 sequences listed, roughly 30% are singletons. The source was PBMCs, collected before treatment. The receptor set was obtained from a female donor with ovarian cancer. Each CDR3 is given with its conserved first and last residue. Each record gives: J gene, V gene, D gene, clone size, CDR3 DNA, CDR3 protein. The D gene is left open where the match is weak. For some rows the clone size is stated as once, few or many, or as a class when expanded; others skip it.

J gene: TRBJ2-3
V gene: TRBV6-2/TRBV6-3
D gene: TRBD2
clone size: many
CDR3 DNA: TGTGCCAGCAGGACTAGCGGGAGAGGGGGCCATACGCAGTATTTT
CDR3 protein: CASRTSGRGGHTQYF

J gene: TRBJ2-2
V gene: TRBV24-1
D gene: -
clone size: -
CDR3 DNA: TGTGCCAGTGATTTTAGGGGGGAGCTGTTTTTT
CDR3 protein: CASDFRGELFF

J gene: TRBJ2-5
V gene: TRBV20-1
D gene: -
clone size: many
CDR3 DNA: TGCAGTGCTAGCCACAACCAAGAGACCCAGTACTTC
CDR3 protein: CSASHNQETQYF

J gene: TRBJ2-3
V gene: TRBV2
D gene: -
clone size: many
CDR3 DNA: TGTGCCAGCAGAGAAGACGACGGCACAGATACGCAGTATTTT
CDR3 protein: CASREDDGTDTQYF

J gene: TRBJ2-3
V gene: TRBV7-2
D gene: TRBD2
clone size: many
CDR3 DNA: TGTGCCAGCAGCTTAGTCCTCGGGGTAGCGGGACCCGGAACAGATACGCAGTATTTT
CDR3 protein: CASSLVLGVAGPGTDTQYF

J gene: TRBJ2-1
V gene: TRBV24-1
D gene: -
clone size: many
CDR3 DNA: TGTGCCACCAGTGATGGCCGGGTTTTTAATGAGCAGTTCTTC
CDR3 protein: CATSDGRVFNEQFF

J gene: TRBJ2-3
V gene: TRBV30
D gene: -
clone size: -
CDR3 DNA: TGTGCCTGGAGTAAGGGGGGCTCTAGCACAGATACGCAGTATTTT
CDR3 protein: CAWSKGGSSTDTQYF

J gene: TRBJ1-1
V gene: TRBV7-3
D gene: -
clone size: -
CDR3 DNA: TGTGCCAGCAGCTTAGAGGGAGCGAACACTGAAGCTTTCTTT
CDR3 protein: CASSLEGANTEAFF

J gene: TRBJ2-7
V gene: TRBV28
D gene: TRBD1
clone size: many
CDR3 DNA: TGTGCCAGCACCCCCTACCGGGACAGGGTATCCTACGAGCAGTACTTC
CDR3 protein: CASTPYRDRVSYEQYF

J gene: TRBJ2-7
V gene: TRBV24-1
D gene: TRBD1
clone size: few
CDR3 DNA: TGTGCCACCAGTGATAAACCCGGGACAGGGATCTACGAGCAGTACTTC
CDR3 protein: CATSDKPGTGIYEQYF

J gene: TRBJ1-1
V gene: TRBV6-2/TRBV6-3
D gene: -
clone size: many
CDR3 DNA: TGTGCCAGCAGCCCTCGCTATTCTGAAGCTTTCTTT
CDR3 protein: CASSPRYSEAFF

J gene: TRBJ1-6
V gene: TRBV28
D gene: -
clone size: medium-sized
CDR3 DNA: TGTGCCAGCAGAGGACCCCTGGCCCCTTCACCCCTCCACTTT
CDR3 protein: CASRGPLAPSPLHF

J gene: TRBJ2-3
V gene: TRBV6-2/TRBV6-3
D gene: TRBD1
clone size: many
CDR3 DNA: TGTGCCAGCAGCCTCGGACAGGACACAGATACGCAGTATTTT
CDR3 protein: CASSLGQDTDTQYF

J gene: TRBJ2-5
V gene: TRBV7-7
D gene: -
clone size: many
CDR3 DNA: TGTGCTAGCAGCCCGGACAGCCCGAGGGAGACCCAGTACTTC
CDR3 protein: CASSPDSPRETQYF

J gene: TRBJ2-2
V gene: TRBV2
D gene: TRBD1
clone size: -
CDR3 DNA: TGTGCCAGCAGCCACGACAGGGGGCGGAACACCGGGGAGCTGTTTTTT
CDR3 protein: CASSHDRGRNTGELFF